This record looks at one T cell receptor (beta chain) sequence and its context. CDR1 and CDR2 (germline): MNHNY, SVGAGI (reference sequence). This CDR3 comprises 14 residues. V gave up 2 bases and J gave up 4 bases; unmatched junction bases: 0. The data derive from a study of blood T cell repertoires in COVID-19. TCRdb's table, derived via immunoSEQ multiplex PCR, lists solely in-frame clones and lacks some. The table has 95,000 to 150,000 clones, about 86% seen once. The clonotype was recovered from a woman aged 45-59 years with active or convalescent COVID-19. The chain recombines TRBV6-6 with TRBJ2-3; 10 positions agree with TRBD1. Sample: peripheral blood. CDR3 loop: CASSYGTGADTQYF. The CDR3 nucleotides are TGTGCCAGCAGTTACGGGACAGGGGCAGATACGCAGTATTTT.